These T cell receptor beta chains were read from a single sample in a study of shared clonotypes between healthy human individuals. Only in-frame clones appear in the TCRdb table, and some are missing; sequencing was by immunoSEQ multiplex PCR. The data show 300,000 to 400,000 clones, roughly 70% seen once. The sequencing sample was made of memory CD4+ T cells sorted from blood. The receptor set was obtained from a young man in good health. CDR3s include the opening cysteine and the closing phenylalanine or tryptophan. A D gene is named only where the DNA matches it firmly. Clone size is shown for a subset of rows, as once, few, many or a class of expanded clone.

CASSPLGTSGSGEQFF | TGTGCCAGCAGCCCCCTGGGGACTAGCGGGAGCGGTGAGCAGTTCTTC | TRBJ2-1 | TRBD2 | NA | TRBV14
CASGQEDPTYEQYF | TGTGCCAGCGGACAGGAGGACCCAACCTACGAGCAGTACTTC | TRBJ2-7 | TRBD1 | NA | TRBV6-1
CASSLNGLGQPQHF | TGTGCCAGCAGCTTAAACGGACTCGGTCAGCCCCAGCATTTT | TRBJ1-5 | NA | NA | TRBV7-9
CASSLEGTSTEKLFF | TGCGCCAGCAGCTTGGAAGGGACCTCTACTGAAAAACTGTTTTTT | TRBJ1-4 | NA | NA | TRBV5-1
CASSGAANNQPQHF | TGTGCCAGCAGTGGGGCAGCAAACAATCAGCCCCAGCATTTT | TRBJ1-5 | NA | NA | TRBV6-1
CASSRGQSETQYF | TGTGCTAGCAGCCGTGGACAGTCGGAGACCCAGTACTTC | TRBJ2-5 | NA | NA | TRBV7-7
CASSLRLAETREQYF | TGTGCCAGCAGCTTGCGGCTAGCGGAGACCCGCGAGCAGTACTTC | TRBJ2-7 | TRBD2 | NA | TRBV5-6
CASSVEAGASDTQYF | TGTGCCAGCAGCGTAGAGGCGGGAGCGTCAGATACGCAGTATTTT | TRBJ2-3 | TRBD2 | NA | TRBV9
CASSELLGPTSGANVLTF | TGCGCCAGCAGTGAGTTACTAGGTCCTACTTCTGGGGCCAACGTCCTGACTTTC | TRBJ2-6 | NA | NA | TRBV10-2
CASTLPSGSGSQYF | TGTGCCAGCACGCTTCCTAGCGGGAGTGGTTCGCAGTATTTT | TRBJ2-3 | TRBD2 | NA | TRBV27
CSISTSGVYEQYF | TGCAGCATTTCGACTAGCGGGGTCTACGAGCAGTACTTC | TRBJ2-7 | TRBD2 | NA | TRBV29-1
CASSLAGGGGTDTQYF | TGTGCCAGCAGCTTAGCAGGGGGCGGGGGCACAGATACGCAGTATTTT | TRBJ2-3 | NA | many | TRBV7-2
CSVDHPGVETQYF | TGCAGCGTTGATCACCCAGGGGTGGAGACCCAGTACTTC | TRBJ2-5 | NA | NA | TRBV29-1
CASRIATGYYNEQFF | TGTGCCAGCAGAATCGCGACAGGGTACTACAATGAGCAGTTCTTC | TRBJ2-1 | TRBD1 | NA | TRBV27
CASRPRGKRQETQYF | TGTGCCAGCAGGCCTCGAGGCAAGAGGCAAGAGACCCAGTACTTC | TRBJ2-5 | NA | NA | TRBV27
CASSYATGTSLETQYF | TGTGCCAGCAGTTACGCTACCGGGACTAGCTTGGAGACCCAGTACTTC | TRBJ2-5 | TRBD2 | few | TRBV6-5
CASSQVTGGNEQFF | TGCGCCAGCAGCCAAGTGACAGGGGGCAATGAGCAGTTCTTC | TRBJ2-1 | TRBD1 | many | TRBV4-3
CATSRLGQGTDTQYF | TGTGCCACCAGCAGATTAGGACAGGGAACAGATACGCAGTATTTT | TRBJ2-3 | TRBD1 | few | TRBV15
CASSLSSSKQYF | TGTGCCAGCAGCTTGAGCAGCTCCAAGCAGTACTTC | TRBJ2-7 | NA | NA | TRBV5-8
CASSVGPIAGGGELFF | TGTGCCAGCAGCGTAGGTCCCATAGCGGGAGGCGGGGAGCTGTTTTTT | TRBJ2-2 | TRBD2 | NA | TRBV9
CASSPQGAYNEQFF | TGTGCCAGCTCACCACAGGGGGCCTACAATGAGCAGTTCTTC | TRBJ2-1 | NA | NA | TRBV18
CASSLGISSGNKQFF | TGTGCCAGCAGTTTAGGGATCAGTTCGGGCAATAAGCAGTTCTTC | TRBJ2-1 | NA | NA | TRBV27
CASSEDGGSNQPQHF | TGTGCCAGCAGTGAAGATGGGGGTAGCAATCAGCCCCAGCATTTT | TRBJ1-5 | NA | NA | TRBV2
CASARLGSLDTQYF | TGTGCCAGCGCCCGACTAGGTTCGTTGGATACGCAGTATTTT | TRBJ2-3 | NA | NA | TRBV28
CASSPLLPSTNTGELFF | TGTGCCAGCTCACCCCTCCTGCCCAGTACGAACACCGGGGAGCTGTTTTTT | TRBJ2-2 | NA | NA | TRBV18
CSVAPTDTQYF | TGCAGCGTCGCCCCGACAGATACGCAGTATTTT | TRBJ2-3 | NA | NA | TRBV29-1
CSVELNAGQVF | TGCAGCGTTGAACTTAACGCGGGACAGGTCTTC | TRBJ2-1 | TRBD1 | once | TRBV29-1
CASSSGGSSEKLFF | TGTGCCAGCAGCAGCGGGGGGTCGTCGGAAAAACTGTTTTTT | TRBJ1-4 | NA | NA | TRBV5-4
CASSSLYPYTGELFF | TGTGCCAGCAGTTCCCTCTATCCCTACACCGGGGAGCTGTTTTTT | TRBJ2-2 | NA | NA | TRBV27
CASSFPWETGELFF | TGTGCCAGCAGTTTCCCGTGGGAAACCGGGGAGCTGTTTTTT | TRBJ2-2 | NA | NA | TRBV28
CASSLAGQLYEQYF | TGCGCCAGCAGCTTGGCCGGTCAGCTCTACGAGCAGTACTTC | TRBJ2-7 | NA | NA | TRBV5-1
CAISERPHGLAGKSSYEQYF | TGTGCCATCAGTGAGAGGCCCCACGGGCTAGCGGGGAAAAGCTCCTACGAGCAGTACTTC | TRBJ2-7 | TRBD2 | NA | TRBV10-3
CASSFYRDQPQHF | TGTGCCAGCAGTTTCTACAGGGATCAGCCCCAGCATTTT | TRBJ1-5 | NA | few | TRBV6-5
CASSSRDRGRGGELFF | TGTGCCAGTAGTTCCCGGGACAGGGGACGGGGCGGGGAGCTGTTTTTT | TRBJ2-2 | TRBD1 | NA | TRBV19
CASSGNRGRETQYF | TGTGCCAGTAGCGGGAACAGGGGGCGCGAGACCCAGTACTTC | TRBJ2-5 | TRBD1 | many | TRBV19
CARRSRQSRANVLTF | TGTGCCAGAAGGAGTAGACAAAGTCGGGCCAACGTCCTGACTTTC | TRBJ2-6 | NA | NA | TRBV7-5
CASSVGTGSVGETQYF | TGTGCCAGCAGTGTAGGGACAGGGAGCGTCGGGGAGACCCAGTACTTC | TRBJ2-5 | TRBD1 | NA | TRBV2
CASSVGLQGTDTQYF | TGTGCCAGCAGCGTGGGCCTCCAGGGCACAGATACGCAGTATTTT | TRBJ2-3 | NA | NA | TRBV9